The 16 T cell receptor beta chains listed next were all sequenced from one sample in a study of shared clonotypes between healthy human individuals. Data came from immunoSEQ multiplex PCR; TCRdb stores just in-frame clones and leaves some out. The data show a few million clones, more than 90% seen once. The sequenced sample consisted of naive CD4+ T cells sorted from blood. Specified subset: CD45RA+ positively selected. These TCRs come from a man between 18 and 35 years old in good health.

The rearrangement links TRBV19 to TRBJ1-2; the D gene is possibly TRBD1 (5 bases). The CDR3 extends over 14 amino acids. CDR1 and CDR2 from the germline V gene are LNHDA and SQIVND (reference sequence). The germline V and J ends were trimmed by 10 bases and 6 bases, with 21 bases remaining between them. The CDR3 DNA sequence: TGTGCCACCCGAGGGGCAGGGCTAGGAAATGGCTACACCTTC. This codes for CATRGAGLGNGYTF.

The rearrangement joins TRBV30 to TRBJ1-1, with 7 bases lining up with TRBD1. Trimming cost V 4 bases and J 6 bases; bases outside gene matches: 5. The CDR3 loop spans 12 amino acids. The V gene's germline CDR1 is GTSNPN and CDR2 SVGIG (reference sequence). CDR3 nucleotide sequence: TGTGCCTGGATGATCCAGGGGGCTGAAGCTTTCTTT. Its protein product is CAWMIQGAEAFF. Variable domain in full (rest from reference TRBV30 and TRBJ1-1): SQTIHQWPATLVQPVGSPLSLECTVEGTSNPNLYWYRQAAGRGLQLLFYSVGIGQISSEVPQNLSASRPQDRQFILSSKKLLLSDSGFYLCAWMIQGAEAFFGQGTRLTVV.

The chain links TRBV14 to TRBJ2-7; 9 bases align to TRBD1. Germline CDR1 is SGHDN and CDR2 is FVKESK. The V and J ends lost 3 bases and 2 bases, in that order; junction bases with no gene match: 2. CDR3 length equals 14 residues. The CDR3 DNA follows: TGTGCCAGCAGCCATCGACAGGGGGCCTACGAGCAGTACTTC. It codes for CASSHRQGAYEQYF.

This clone came up once. V usage is TRBV7-2 and J usage is TRBJ1-2, with 7 bases that match TRBD1. The CDR3 length is 14 residues. J gave up 2 bases and V 5 bases, and 5 bases lay outside the gene matches. Looked up from germline, CDR1 is SGHTA and CDR2 is FQGNSA. The CDR3 is CASSNRGQNYGYTF. The DNA for the CDR3 is TGTGCCAGCAGCAATCGGGGACAGAACTATGGCTACACCTTC.

The chain carries TRBV15 and TRBJ2-1; a possible D gene is TRBD2 (6 bases). The CDR3 totals 17 residues. The germline V gene encodes CDR1 LNHNV and CDR2 YYDKDF (reference sequence). Trimming shortened V by 0 bases and J by 4 bases, and 16 bases separated the two germline ends. CDR3 sequence (DNA): TGTGCCACCAGCAGAGATCAGGGTCTAGCGTCTTACAATGAGCAGTTCTTC. Amino acids: CATSRDQGLASYNEQFF.

The rearrangement links TRBV28 to TRBJ1-3, with 7 bases that match TRBD1. Trimming took 7 bases from V and 1 from J; bases not matched to a gene: 10. There are 16 residues in the CDR3. Germline values: CDR1 MDHEN, CDR2 SYDVKM. The CDR3 DNA reads as TGTGCCAGCAACCTCGCACAGGGGTTGTCTGGAAACACCATATATTTT. Translated, it gives CASNLAQGLSGNTIYF.

The rearrangement links TRBV5-1 to TRBJ2-1; no reliable D call. The CDR3 extends over 12 amino acids. The V gene lost 3 bases and the J gene lost 7 bases, with 8 bases spanning the gap. Germline V lookup: CDR1 SGHRS, CDR2 YFSETQ. The CDR3 bases are TGCGCCAGCAGCTGGCAGGATAATGAGCAGTTCTTC. It codes for CASSWQDNEQFF. Based on the CDR3 plus reference TRBV5-1 and TRBJ2-1, the full variable domain is KAGVTQTPRYLIKTRGQQVTLSCSPISGHRSVSWYQQTPGQGLQFLFEYFSETQRNKGNFPGRFSGRQFSNSRSEMNVSTLELGDSALYLCASSWQDNEQFFGPGTRLTVL.

This sequence joins TRBV15 and TRBJ2-2; no firm D call. V was shortened by 3 bases and J by 5 bases, with 7 bases between the two germline ends. This CDR3 comprises 13 residues. Germline V gene sequence: CDR1 LNHNV, CDR2 YYDKDF (reference sequence). The CDR3: CATSSTLTGELFF. CDR3 DNA sequence: TGTGCCACCAGCAGTACGCTGACCGGGGAGCTGTTTTTT.

This rearrangement joins TRBV11-2 to TRBJ2-7; D remains unclear. The germline CDR1 and CDR2 sequences are SGHAT and FQNNGV. Trimming shortened V by 1 base and J by 1 base, and 5 bases separated the two germline ends. The CDR3 extends over 13 amino acids. The CDR3 nucleotides are TGTGCCAGCAGCTTAGTAACTTCCTACGAGCAGTACTTC. It codes for CASSLVTSYEQYF.

The chain couples TRBV6-5 to TRBJ2-5; D may match TRBD1 or TRBD2 (5 bases each). The length of the CDR3 is 13 residues. Germline values: CDR1 MNHEY, CDR2 SVGAGI. Trimming cost V 6 bases and J 3 bases, with 11 bases left between them. For the CDR3, the DNA is TGTGCCAGCAGCCTGGGGGAGAAAGAGACCCAGTACTTC. Translation: CASSLGEKETQYF.

The V and J genes are TRBV29-1 and TRBJ1-6; 7 nucleotides line up with TRBD1. Germline V gene lookup returns CDR1 SQVTM and CDR2 ANQGSEA. Trimming at V came to 7 bases and at J to 4 bases, leaving 4 bases not matched to a gene. The CDR3 runs to 13 residues. The CDR3 DNA reads as TGCAGCGCCCGGACAGGTTATAATTCACCCCTCCACTTT. This encodes CSARTGYNSPLHF.

The sample holds one count of this clone. The chain combines TRBV5-5 with TRBJ1-6; 8 nucleotides match TRBD1. J gave up 6 bases and V 5 bases, and 7 bases lay outside the gene matches. Germline CDR1 reads SGHKS; CDR2 reads YYEKEE (reference sequence). The CDR3 is 15 residues long. CDR3 sequence: CASSKDRVLNSPLHF. CDR3 DNA sequence: TGTGCCAGCAGTAAGGACAGGGTACTTAATTCACCCCTCCACTTT.

The rearrangement links TRBV5-1 to TRBJ2-7; maybe TRBD1 (5 bases). CDR1 SGHRS and CDR2 YFSETQ come from the germline V gene. The CDR3 spans 12 residues. With 4 bases removed from V and 5 bases from J, the gap between germline ends came to 10 bases. CDR3 in amino acids: CASSLVDNEQYF. The CDR3 DNA reads TGCGCCAGCAGCCTGGTGGACAACGAGCAGTACTTC.

The chain joins TRBV7-9 to TRBJ2-1; no clear D gene. V lost 5 bases and J 4 bases, leaving 12 bases between the germline ends. Germline V gene data show CDR1 as SEHNR and CDR2 as FQNEAQ (reference sequence). The CDR3 sequence is 14 residues long. As DNA, the CDR3 is TGTGCCAGCAGCCCCCGCTCTCAGTACAATGAGCAGTTCTTC. It codes for CASSPRSQYNEQFF. Together with reference TRBV7-9 and TRBJ2-1, the CDR3 gives the full variable domain: DTGVSQNPRHKITKRGQNVTFRCDPISEHNRLYWYRQTLGQGPEFLTYFQNEAQLEKSRLLSDRFSAERPKGSFSTLEIQRTEQGDSAMYLCASSPRSQYNEQFFGPGTRLTVL.

The chain links TRBV6-1 to TRBJ1-3; D is unresolved. V lost 6 bases, J lost 3 bases, and 15 bases lay in between. The CDR3 spans 15 residues. Germline-derived CDR1 and CDR2 are MNHNS and SASEGT. As DNA, the CDR3 is TGTGCCAGCAGCGCCCTGAGGGAAGATGGAAACACCATATATTTT. It translates to CASSALREDGNTIYF.

The rearrangement joins TRBV11-2 to TRBJ2-7; weak D call: TRBD1 (7 bases). The ends were cut back, 3 bases at V and 6 bases at J, with 18 bases in the middle. The germline V gene encodes CDR1 SGHAT and CDR2 FQNNGV. CDR3 length: 15 amino acids. The CDR3 spells CASSFRGTVLAEQYF. CDR3 DNA sequence: TGTGCCAGCAGCTTTCGGGGGACAGTTCTCGCCGAGCAGTACTTC.